This T cell receptor beta chain emerged from a study of blood T cell repertoires in COVID-19. As for the study in general: Material from acute and convalescent COVID-19 was sourced from the United States, Italy and Spain. PBMCs, B-cell-depleted T cells, or T cells were the source of the cDNA or gDNA that made up the material.

The V and J ends lost 5 bases and 3 bases, in that order; junction bases with no gene match: 7. Germline V gene data show CDR1 as MNHEY and CDR2 as SVGAGI. CDR3 length equals 14 residues. The table came from immunoSEQ multiplex PCR; TCRdb's copy has only in-frame clones and leaves some out. This sample has some 95,000 clones; roughly 90% occur once, and the top ten carry approximately 2.2%. Input material: peripheral blood. The genes are TRBV6-5 and TRBJ2-7; 7 nucleotides line up with TRBD1. The TCR sequence derives from a human donor with active COVID-19. The donor label of this sample is uncertain. The CDR3 sequence is CASSQDRSYYEQYF. The CDR3 DNA reads TGTGCCAGCAGTCAGGACAGGAGCTACTACGAGCAGTACTTC.